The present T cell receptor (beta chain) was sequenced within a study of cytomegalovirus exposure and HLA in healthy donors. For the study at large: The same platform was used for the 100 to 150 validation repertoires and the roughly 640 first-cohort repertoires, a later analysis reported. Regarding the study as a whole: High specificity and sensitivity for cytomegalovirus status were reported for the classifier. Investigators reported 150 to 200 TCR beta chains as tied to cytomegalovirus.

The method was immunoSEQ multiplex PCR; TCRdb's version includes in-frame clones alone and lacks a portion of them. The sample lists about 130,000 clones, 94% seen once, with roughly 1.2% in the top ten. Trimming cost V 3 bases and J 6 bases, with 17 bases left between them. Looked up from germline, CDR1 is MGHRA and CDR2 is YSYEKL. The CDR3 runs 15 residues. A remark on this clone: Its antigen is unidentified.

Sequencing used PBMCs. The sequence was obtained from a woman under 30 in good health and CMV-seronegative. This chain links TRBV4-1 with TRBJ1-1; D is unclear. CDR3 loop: CASSHGRDLGSEAFF. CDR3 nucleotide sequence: TGCGCCAGCAGCCACGGACGGGATCTGGGGTCTGAAGCTTTCTTT.